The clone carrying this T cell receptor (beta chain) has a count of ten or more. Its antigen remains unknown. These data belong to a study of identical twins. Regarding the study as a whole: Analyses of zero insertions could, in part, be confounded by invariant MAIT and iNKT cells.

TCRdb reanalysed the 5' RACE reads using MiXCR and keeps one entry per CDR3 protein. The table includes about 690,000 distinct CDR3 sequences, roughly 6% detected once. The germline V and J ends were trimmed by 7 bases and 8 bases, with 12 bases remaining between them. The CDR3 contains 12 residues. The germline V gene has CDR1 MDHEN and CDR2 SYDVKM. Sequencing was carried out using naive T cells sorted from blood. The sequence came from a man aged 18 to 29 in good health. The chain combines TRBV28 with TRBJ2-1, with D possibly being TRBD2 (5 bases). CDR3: CASTRRGYEQFF. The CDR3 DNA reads TGTGCCAGCACCCGACGGGGTTATGAGCAGTTCTTC. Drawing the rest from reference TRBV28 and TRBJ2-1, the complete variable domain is DVKVTQSSRYLVKRTGEKVFLECVQDMDHENMFWYRQDPGLGLRLIYFSYDVKMKEKGDIPEGYSVSREKKERFSLILESASTNQTSMYLCASTRRGYEQFFGPGTRLTVL.